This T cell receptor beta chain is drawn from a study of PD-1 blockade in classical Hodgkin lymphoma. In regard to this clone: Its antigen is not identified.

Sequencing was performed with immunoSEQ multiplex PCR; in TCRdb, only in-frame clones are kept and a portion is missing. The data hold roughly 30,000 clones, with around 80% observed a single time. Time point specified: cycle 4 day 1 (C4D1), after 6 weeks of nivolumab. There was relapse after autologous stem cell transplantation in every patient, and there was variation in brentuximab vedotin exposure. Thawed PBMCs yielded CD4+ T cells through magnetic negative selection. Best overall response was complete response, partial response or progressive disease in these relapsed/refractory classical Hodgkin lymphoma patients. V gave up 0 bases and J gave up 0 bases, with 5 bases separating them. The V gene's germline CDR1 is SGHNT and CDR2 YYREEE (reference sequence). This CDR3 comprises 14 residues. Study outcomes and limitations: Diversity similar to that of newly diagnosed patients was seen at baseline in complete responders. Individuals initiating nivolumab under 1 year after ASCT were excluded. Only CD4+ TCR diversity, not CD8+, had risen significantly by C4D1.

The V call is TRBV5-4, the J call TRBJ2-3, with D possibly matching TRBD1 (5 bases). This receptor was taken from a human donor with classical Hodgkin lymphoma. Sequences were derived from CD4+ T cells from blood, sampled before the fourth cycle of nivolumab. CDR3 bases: TGTGCCAGCAGCTTGGGACAGAGCACAGATACGCAGTATTTT. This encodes CASSLGQSTDTQYF.